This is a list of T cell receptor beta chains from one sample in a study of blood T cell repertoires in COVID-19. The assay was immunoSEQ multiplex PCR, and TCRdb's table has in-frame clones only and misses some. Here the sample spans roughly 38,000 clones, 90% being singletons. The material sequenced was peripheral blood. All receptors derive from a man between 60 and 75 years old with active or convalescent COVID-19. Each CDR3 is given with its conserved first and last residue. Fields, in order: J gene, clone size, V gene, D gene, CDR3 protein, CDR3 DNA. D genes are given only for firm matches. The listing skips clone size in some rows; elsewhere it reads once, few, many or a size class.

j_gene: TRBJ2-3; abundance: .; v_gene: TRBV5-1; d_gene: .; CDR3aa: CASSLADSARDTQYF; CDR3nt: TGCGCCAGCAGCTTGGCCGACTCGGCCCGGGATACGCAGTATTTT
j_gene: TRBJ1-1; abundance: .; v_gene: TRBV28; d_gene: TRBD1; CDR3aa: CASKRRGQGKAFF; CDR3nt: TGTGCCAGCAAACGGAGGGGACAGGGGAAAGCTTTCTTT
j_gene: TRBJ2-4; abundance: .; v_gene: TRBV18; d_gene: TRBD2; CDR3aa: CASSPLSGSAKNIQYF; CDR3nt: TGTGCCAGCTCACCCCTTAGCGGGTCAGCCAAAAACATTCAGTACTTC
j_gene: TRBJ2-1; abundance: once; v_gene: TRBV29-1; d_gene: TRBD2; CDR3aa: CSVSGAYNEQFF; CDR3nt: TGCAGCGTAAGCGGGGCATACAATGAGCAGTTCTTC
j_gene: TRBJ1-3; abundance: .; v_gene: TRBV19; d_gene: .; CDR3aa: CASSPRGGSPTDTIYF; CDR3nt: TGTGCCAGTAGTCCCAGGGGAGGGTCTCCTACGGACACCATATATTTT
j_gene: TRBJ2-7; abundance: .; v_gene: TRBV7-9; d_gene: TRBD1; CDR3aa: CASSFVDRGEQYF; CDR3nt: TGTGCCAGCAGCTTCGTCGACAGGGGCGAGCAGTACTTC
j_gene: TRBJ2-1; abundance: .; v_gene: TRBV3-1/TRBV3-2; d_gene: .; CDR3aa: CASSQDRYNEQFF; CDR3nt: TGTGCCAGCAGCCAAGATCGTTACAATGAGCAGTTCTTC
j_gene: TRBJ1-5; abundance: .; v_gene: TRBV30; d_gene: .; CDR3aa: CAWNRGQSNQPQHF; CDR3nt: TGTGCCTGGAACCGCGGACAGTCAAATCAGCCCCAGCATTTT
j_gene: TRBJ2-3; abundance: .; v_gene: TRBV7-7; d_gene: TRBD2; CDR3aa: CASSSGLAGGEDTQYF; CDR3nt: TGTGCCAGCAGCTCCGGACTAGCGGGAGGGGAAGATACGCAGTATTTT
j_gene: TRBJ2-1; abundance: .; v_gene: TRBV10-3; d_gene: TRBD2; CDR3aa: CAISARTSGYNEQFF; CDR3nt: TGTGCCATCAGTGCCCGGACTAGCGGCTACAATGAGCAGTTCTTC
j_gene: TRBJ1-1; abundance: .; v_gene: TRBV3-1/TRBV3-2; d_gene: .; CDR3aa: CASSQARGAEAFF; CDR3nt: TGTGCCAGCAGCCAAGCCAGGGGCGCTGAAGCTTTCTTT
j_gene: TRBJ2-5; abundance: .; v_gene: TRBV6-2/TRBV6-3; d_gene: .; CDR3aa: CASSYSSGTQYF; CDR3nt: TGTGCCAGCAGTTACTCGTCGGGGACCCAGTACTTC
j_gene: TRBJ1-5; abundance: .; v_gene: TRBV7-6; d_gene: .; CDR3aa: CASSLAPVREGNQPQHF; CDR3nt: TGTGCCAGCAGCTTAGCGCCGGTCCGGGAGGGCAATCAGCCCCAGCATTTT
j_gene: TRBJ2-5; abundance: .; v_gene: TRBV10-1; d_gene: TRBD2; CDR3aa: CASSESLAGVRETQYF; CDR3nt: TGCGCCAGCAGTGAGTCCCTAGCGGGAGTTCGGGAGACCCAGTACTTC
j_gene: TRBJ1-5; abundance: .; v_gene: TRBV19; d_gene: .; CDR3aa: CASSTGRGQPQHF; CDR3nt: TGTGCCAGTAGTACAGGGAGGGGTCAGCCCCAGCATTTT
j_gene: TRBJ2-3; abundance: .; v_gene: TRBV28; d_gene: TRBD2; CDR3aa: CASSLSGLVADTQYF; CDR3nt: TGTGCCAGCAGTTTATCGGGACTAGTCGCAGATACGCAGTATTTT
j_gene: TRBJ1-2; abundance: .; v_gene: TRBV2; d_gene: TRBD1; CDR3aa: CASSDDRDYGYTF; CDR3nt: TGTGCCAGCAGTGACGACAGGGACTATGGCTACACCTTC
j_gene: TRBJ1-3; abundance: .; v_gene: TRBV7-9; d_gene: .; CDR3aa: CASSLRGLRSGNTIYF; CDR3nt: TGTGCCAGCAGCCTTAGGGGCCTCCGCTCTGGAAACACCATATATTTT
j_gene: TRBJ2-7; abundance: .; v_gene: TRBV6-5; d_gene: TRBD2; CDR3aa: CASERVGRSYEQYF; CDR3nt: TGTGCCAGCGAGAGGGTCGGGAGGTCCTACGAGCAGTACTTC
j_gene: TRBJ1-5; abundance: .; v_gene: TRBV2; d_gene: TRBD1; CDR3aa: CASNSRQGSSQPQHF; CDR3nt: TGTGCCAGCAATTCAAGACAGGGGAGTTCTCAGCCCCAGCATTTT
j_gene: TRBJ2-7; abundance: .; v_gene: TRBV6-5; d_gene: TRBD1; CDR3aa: CASRYRGWGSYEQYF; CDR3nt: TGTGCCAGCAGGTACAGGGGCTGGGGCTCCTACGAGCAGTACTTC
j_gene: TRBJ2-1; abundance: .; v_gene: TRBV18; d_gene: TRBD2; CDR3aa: CASFQAPAGGSSYNEQFF; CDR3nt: TGTGCCAGCTTCCAGGCCCCAGCGGGGGGGAGCTCCTACAATGAGCAGTTCTTC
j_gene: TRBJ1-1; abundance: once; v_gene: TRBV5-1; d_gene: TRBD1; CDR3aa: CASSLQGVNTEAFF; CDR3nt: TGCGCCAGCAGCTTGCAGGGGGTGAACACTGAAGCTTTCTTT
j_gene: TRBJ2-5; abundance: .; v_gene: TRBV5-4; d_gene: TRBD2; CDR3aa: CASSLNGGGGRAGETQYF; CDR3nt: TGTGCCAGCAGCTTGAACGGTGGTGGCGGGAGGGCCGGGGAGACCCAGTACTTC
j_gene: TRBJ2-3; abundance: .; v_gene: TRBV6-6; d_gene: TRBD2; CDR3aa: CASRGLSGSHGDTQYF; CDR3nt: TGTGCCAGCAGGGGGCTTAGCGGGAGTCATGGAGATACGCAGTATTTT
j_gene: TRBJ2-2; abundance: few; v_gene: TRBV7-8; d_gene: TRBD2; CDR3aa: CASSLASGNPGELFF; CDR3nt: TGTGCCAGCAGCTTAGCTAGCGGGAATCCCGGGGAGCTGTTTTTT
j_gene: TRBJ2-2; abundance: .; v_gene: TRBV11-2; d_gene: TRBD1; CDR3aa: CASRPGTGGTGELFF; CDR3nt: TGTGCCAGTCGACCCGGGACAGGGGGCACCGGGGAGCTGTTTTTT
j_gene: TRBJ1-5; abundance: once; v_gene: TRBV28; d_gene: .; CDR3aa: CASSSTEINQPQHF; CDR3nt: TGTGCCAGCAGTAGTACGGAGATCAATCAGCCCCAGCATTTT